This is a list of T cell receptor beta chains from one sample in a study of OX40 agonist ivuxolimab in advanced cancers. Sequencing used immunoSEQ multiplex PCR; TCRdb keeps in-frame clones, though not all of them. Of 100,000 to 120,000 clones listed, under 95% are singletons. The sequences come from CD4+ or CD8+ T cells sorted from blood, collected in a trial of the OX40 agonist ivuxolimab. These receptors were taken from an adult with an advanced solid tumor such as melanoma, head and neck, liver or kidney cancer. The CDR3 runs from the conserved cysteine through the conserved F or W. The D gene is left open where the match is weak. Only part of the rows carry a size: once, few, many, or a class if the clone is expanded.

cdr3_aa cdr3_nt v_call d_call j_call clone_size
CASSVDLLSGGVTDTQYF TGTGCCAGCAGCGTCGACTTGCTTAGCGGGGGGGTCACAGATACGCAGTATTTT TRBV9 TRBD2 TRBJ2-3 NA
CASSPGLSRYEQYF TGCGCCAGCAGCCCAGGACTGTCCCGATACGAGCAGTACTTC TRBV5-1 NA TRBJ2-7 NA
CASSPALDRVGEKLFF TGTGCCAGCAGCCCTGCGCTGGACAGGGTAGGTGAAAAACTGTTTTTT TRBV11-2 TRBD1 TRBJ1-4 NA
CASSDREGTDTQYF TGTGCCAGCAGCGACAGGGAAGGCACAGATACGCAGTATTTT TRBV7-9 TRBD1 TRBJ2-3 once
CAWSAQERISKNIQYF TGTGCCTGGAGCGCCCAAGAGCGGATCTCCAAAAACATTCAGTACTTC TRBV30 NA TRBJ2-4 NA
CASSEEVWLQKLFF TGTGCCAGCAGTGAAGAAGTTTGGCTCCAAAAACTGTTTTTT TRBV6-1 NA TRBJ1-4 once
CASSSGQGETQYF TGTGCCAGCAGCTCCGGACAGGGGGAGACCCAGTACTTC TRBV7-6 TRBD1 TRBJ2-5 NA
CASSRMADTGELFF TGTGCCAGCAGCCGAATGGCGGACACCGGGGAGCTGTTTTTT TRBV7-9 NA TRBJ2-2 NA
CARSLAPGQYTGELFF TGTGCCAGAAGCTTGGCCCCGGGACAATATACCGGGGAGCTGTTTTTT TRBV5-3 NA TRBJ2-2 NA
CASSPGQGATYNEQFF TGTGCCAGCAGCCCGGGACAGGGGGCGACCTACAATGAGCAGTTCTTC TRBV7-9 TRBD1 TRBJ2-1 NA
CAISGGANSPLHF TGTGCCATCAGTGGGGGCGCGAATTCACCCCTCCACTTT TRBV10-3 NA TRBJ1-6 few
CASKPSGANVLTF TGTGCCAGTAAACCCTCTGGGGCCAACGTCCTGACTTTC TRBV19 NA TRBJ2-6 few
CASSLNLSARDYTF TGTGCCAGCAGCTTGAATCTCTCCGCCCGTGACTACACCTTC TRBV5-5 NA TRBJ1-2 NA
CAISERTSGRYEQYF TGTGCCATCAGTGAGCGGACTAGCGGGCGCTACGAGCAGTACTTC TRBV10-3 TRBD2 TRBJ2-7 NA
CASSPLRTRNNSPLHF TGTGCCAGCAGCCCCCTACGGACACGGAATAATTCACCCCTCCACTTT TRBV5-6 NA TRBJ1-6 NA
CASSIQPQGGEQYF TGTGCCAGTAGTATCCAGCCACAGGGCGGCGAGCAGTACTTC TRBV19 NA TRBJ2-7 NA
CASSEVVRGSEQYF TGTGCCAGCAGTGAAGTTGTGAGGGGATCCGAGCAGTACTTC TRBV6-1 NA TRBJ2-7 NA
CASSLGQGSDTQYF TGTGCCAGCAGCTTGGGACAGGGAAGCGATACGCAGTATTTT TRBV6-6 TRBD1 TRBJ2-3 NA
CASSLSRGNTEAFF TGTGCCAGCAGCCTAAGCAGGGGAAACACTGAAGCTTTCTTT TRBV7-8 NA TRBJ1-1 NA
CASTSTQRGYNEQFF TGTGCCAGCACGTCCACCCAAAGGGGCTACAATGAGCAGTTCTTC TRBV27 NA TRBJ2-1 NA
CASSLIDTQYF TGTGCCAGCAGCTTAATAGATACGCAGTATTTT TRBV7-8 NA TRBJ2-3 NA
CASSLDLGAGNTEAFF TGTGCCAGCAGCTTAGATCTTGGGGCCGGAAACACTGAAGCTTTCTTT TRBV11-2 NA TRBJ1-1 NA
CASSEYGTGVYEQYF TGTGCCAGCAGCGAGTACGGGACAGGGGTCTACGAGCAGTACTTC TRBV2 TRBD1 TRBJ2-7 NA
CASSEAYRTYEQYF TGTGCCAGCAGTGAAGCGTACAGGACCTACGAGCAGTACTTC TRBV6-1 NA TRBJ2-7 NA
CASSYLGHEQYF TGTGCCAGCAGTTACTTGGGTCACGAGCAGTACTTC TRBV6-6 NA TRBJ2-7 NA
CASSTRTGGNQPQHF TGTGCCAGCAGTACCCGAACAGGGGGTAATCAGCCCCAGCATTTT TRBV2 TRBD1 TRBJ1-5 NA
CAWSVMPNQETQYF TGTGCCTGGAGTGTAATGCCTAACCAAGAGACCCAGTACTTC TRBV30 NA TRBJ2-5 NA
CASSPGYEQYF TGTGCCAGCAGCCCAGGCTACGAGCAGTACTTC TRBV14 NA TRBJ2-7 NA
CAIVKGTGYEQFF TGTGCCATCGTAAAGGGTACTGGGTATGAGCAGTTCTTC TRBV10-3 NA TRBJ2-1 NA
CASSQEGSRGETQYF TGCGCCAGCAGCCAAGAAGGGTCCAGGGGAGAGACCCAGTACTTC TRBV4-1 NA TRBJ2-5 NA
CASSGGGNYEQYF TGTGCCAGCAGTGGGGGGGGCAACTACGAGCAGTACTTC TRBV2 NA TRBJ2-7 NA
CASSRQTSGPYEQYF TGTGCCAGCAGCCGTCAGACTAGCGGCCCCTACGAGCAGTACTTC TRBV9 TRBD2 TRBJ2-7 NA
CASSGADRDTQYF TGTGCCAGCAGCGGGGCAGACCGAGATACGCAGTATTTT TRBV7-8 NA TRBJ2-3 NA
CASSNRRTGRAGYYGYTF TGTGCCAGCAGTAACCGCCGGACAGGGCGGGCGGGCTATTATGGCTACACCTTC TRBV27 TRBD1 TRBJ1-2 NA
CASSVGFFETYEQYF TGTGCCAGCAGCGTAGGGTTCTTCGAGACCTACGAGCAGTACTTC TRBV9 NA TRBJ2-7 NA
CASSLDRGGAGELFF TGTGCCAGCAGCTTAGATCGGGGGGGCGCCGGGGAGCTGTTTTTT TRBV7-2 TRBD2 TRBJ2-2 NA
CASSYEGTGELFF TGTGCCAGCAGTTACGAGGGCACCGGGGAGCTGTTTTTT TRBV6-5 NA TRBJ2-2 once
CASSFKQGTEQFF TGCGCCAGCAGCTTCAAACAGGGCACTGAGCAGTTCTTC TRBV5-1 NA TRBJ2-1 NA
CASRSAGGNTEAFF TGTGCCAGCAGATCGGCAGGTGGCAACACTGAAGCTTTCTTT TRBV6-5 NA TRBJ1-1 NA
CAWSERDRGTLFF TGTGCCTGGAGTGAAAGGGACAGGGGGACGCTGTTTTTT TRBV30 TRBD1 TRBJ1-4 NA
CASSQDPRQGGLLEQYF TGCGCCAGCAGCCAAGATCCACGGCAGGGGGGCCTTTTGGAGCAGTACTTC TRBV4-1 NA TRBJ2-7 NA
CASSTGTHSTDTQYF TGTGCCAGCAGCACCGGGACACACAGCACAGATACGCAGTATTTT TRBV11-2 NA TRBJ2-3 NA
CSVSDRGSYNEQFF TGCAGCGTCTCAGACAGGGGGTCCTACAATGAGCAGTTCTTC TRBV29-1 TRBD1 TRBJ2-1 NA
CASSLGSGRRDEQYF TGCGCCAGCAGCTTGGGAAGCGGGAGGAGGGACGAGCAGTACTTC TRBV5-1 TRBD2 TRBJ2-7 NA
CASSQDPAQDLGETQYF TGCGCCAGCAGCCAAGATCCCGCCCAGGACTTGGGAGAGACCCAGTACTTC TRBV4-1 NA TRBJ2-5 NA
CASASGNDLYGYTF TGTGCCAGCGCGTCGGGAAACGACTTATATGGCTACACCTTC TRBV27 NA TRBJ1-2 NA